These T cell receptor beta chains were read from a single sample in a study of blood T cell repertoires in COVID-19. Produced via immunoSEQ multiplex PCR; TCRdb's table is partial and in-frame only. In the table there are 44,000 or so clones, 83% of which are singletons. The sequenced sample consisted of peripheral blood. The source is an older man in a cohort sampled during active COVID-19. CDR3s include the opening cysteine and the closing phenylalanine or tryptophan. Each record gives: J gene, clone size, V gene, D gene, CDR3 protein, CDR3 DNA. A D gene is named only where the DNA matches it firmly. Not every row has a clone size; where given, it reads once, few, many or a size class.

TRBJ1-6 - TRBV12-3/TRBV12-4 TRBD1 CASSGTGNSPLHF TGTGCCAGCAGTGGGACAGGGAATTCACCCCTCCACTTT
TRBJ2-1 - TRBV6-2/TRBV6-3 TRBD2 CASTPVWLAGGYNEQFF TGTGCCAGCACCCCGGTTTGGCTAGCGGGAGGTTACAATGAGCAGTTCTTC
TRBJ2-1 - TRBV11-3 - CASSLGFENWSYNEQFF TGTGCCAGCAGCTTAGGTTTCGAGAATTGGTCCTACAATGAGCAGTTCTTC
TRBJ1-3 - TRBV3-1/TRBV3-2 - CASSDHSTNTIYF TGTGCCAGCAGCGATCACAGTACAAACACCATATATTTT
TRBJ1-6 - TRBV7-2 - CASTRGTNNSPLHF TGTGCCAGCACCCGCGGGACGAATAATTCACCCCTCCACTTT
TRBJ2-3 - TRBV12-3/TRBV12-4 - CASSLRLQDTQYF TGTGCCAGCAGTTTGAGACTTCAAGATACGCAGTATTTT
TRBJ2-4 - TRBV11-3 TRBD1 CASSLAGTGPKNIQYF TGTGCCAGCAGCTTGGCCGGGACAGGGCCCAAAAACATTCAGTACTTC
TRBJ1-1 - TRBV19 TRBD1 CASTFRGQGRGNTEAFF TGTGCCAGCACCTTCCGAGGACAGGGGCGAGGGAACACTGAAGCTTTCTTT
TRBJ2-5 - TRBV7-9 - CASSVQGFRETQYF TGTGCCAGCAGCGTCCAGGGATTTCGGGAGACCCAGTACTTC
TRBJ1-1 - TRBV6-5 - CASSYFFIKNTEAFF TGTGCCAGCAGTTACTTCTTTATAAAGAACACTGAAGCTTTCTTT
TRBJ2-3 - TRBV4-1 - CASSQEFRQADTQYF TGCGCCAGCAGCCAAGAGTTCAGGCAGGCAGATACGCAGTATTTT
TRBJ2-4 - TRBV6-4 TRBD2 CASSDSRTSGVGQYF TGTGCCAGCAGTGACTCACGGACTAGCGGGGTGGGTCAGTACTTC
TRBJ2-3 - TRBV2 TRBD2 CASSEALSGRFGTDTQYF TGTGCCAGCAGTGAAGCGCTTAGCGGGAGGTTTGGCACAGATACGCAGTATTTT
TRBJ2-7 once TRBV7-3 TRBD1 CASRHPGQSSYEQYF TGTGCCAGCAGGCATCCGGGACAGAGCTCCTACGAGCAGTACTTC
TRBJ2-3 few TRBV7-2 TRBD2 CASSFSSGINTDTQYF TGTGCCAGCAGCTTCTCTAGCGGGATCAACACAGATACGCAGTATTTT
TRBJ1-1 - TRBV28 - CAGRDTENTEAFF TGTGCCGGACGGGACACCGAGAACACTGAAGCTTTCTTT
TRBJ2-5 - TRBV3-1/TRBV3-2 - CASSRLRGRETQYF TGTGCCAGCAGCCGCCTCAGGGGCAGGGAGACCCAGTACTTC
TRBJ2-1 - TRBV12-3/TRBV12-4 - CASSPISYNEQFF TGTGCCAGCAGTCCCATCTCCTACAATGAGCAGTTCTTC
TRBJ1-3 few TRBV7-8 - CASSPWGVGNTIYF TGTGCCAGCAGCCCCTGGGGGGTTGGAAACACCATATATTTT
TRBJ2-7 - TRBV6-5 TRBD1 CASRGTGPYEQYF TGTGCCAGCAGGGGGACAGGACCCTACGAGCAGTACTTC
TRBJ2-7 - TRBV6-1 - CASSENAFEQYF TGTGCCAGCAGTGAAAACGCGTTCGAGCAGTACTTC
TRBJ1-5 once TRBV21-1 - CASSRGPQPQHF TGTGCCAGCAGCAGGGGGCCTCAGCCCCAGCATTTT
TRBJ1-5 once TRBV21-1 - CASRLRQPQHF TGTGCCAGCAGACTACGCCAGCCCCAGCATTTT
TRBJ1-1 - TRBV21-1 - CASSKWAVRGTEAFF TGTGCCAGCAGCAAATGGGCAGTCCGGGGGACTGAAGCTTTCTTT
TRBJ2-1 - TRBV7-8 - CASSPRSEQFF TGTGCCAGCAGCCCCCGCAGTGAGCAGTTCTTC
TRBJ1-1 - TRBV5-1 - CASTEVDTRTEAFF TGCGCCAGCACTGAAGTTGATACTCGCACTGAAGCTTTCTTT
TRBJ2-3 - TRBV11-2 - CASSLEASTDTQYF TGTGCCAGCAGCTTAGAAGCGTCAACAGATACGCAGTATTTT
TRBJ1-6 - TRBV18 - CASSPLGTRTNSPLHF TGTGCCAGCTCACCCTTGGGGACACGGACTAATTCACCCCTCCACTTT
TRBJ2-7 once TRBV11-2 - CASSLVGGQGGHEQYF TGTGCCAGCAGCTTAGTGGGGGGGCAGGGTGGCCACGAGCAGTACTTC
TRBJ1-1 - TRBV30 TRBD1 CASNYRGREKGTEAFF TGTGCCTCAAACTACAGGGGGCGGGAGAAGGGCACTGAAGCTTTCTTT
TRBJ1-4 - TRBV24-1 - CATSDPGTGDEKLFF TGTGCCACCAGTGACCCCGGAACAGGAGATGAAAAACTGTTTTTT
TRBJ2-5 - TRBV2 - CASSEQQRQETQYF TGTGCCAGCAGTGAACAGCAGCGCCAAGAGACCCAGTACTTC
TRBJ1-6 once TRBV18 - CASSPRWDNNSPLHF TGTGCCAGCTCACCACGTTGGGACAATAATTCACCCCTCCACTTT
TRBJ2-7 - TRBV2 TRBD1 CASSYRTGLAYEQYF TGTGCCAGCAGTTACAGGACAGGTTTAGCCTACGAGCAGTACTTC
TRBJ2-7 few TRBV5-1 - CASSEAGDFYEQYF TGCGCCAGCAGTGAAGCGGGTGATTTCTACGAGCAGTACTTC
TRBJ2-1 - TRBV9 - CASSQSSRSYNEQFF TGTGCCAGCAGTCAAAGTAGCCGCTCCTACAATGAGCAGTTCTTC
TRBJ2-5 once TRBV7-9 TRBD2 CASSTWTSGGAGSRETQYF TGTGCCAGCAGCACGTGGACTAGCGGGGGGGCCGGGTCCCGAGAGACCCAGTACTTC
TRBJ1-2 - TRBV15 TRBD1 CATSRGQGDGGYTF TGTGCCACCAGCAGAGGCCAGGGGGACGGTGGCTACACCTTC
TRBJ1-2 few TRBV6-4 TRBD1 CASSPTGATYGYTF TGTGCCAGCAGTCCCACAGGGGCCACCTATGGCTACACCTTC
TRBJ1-5 - TRBV19 - CASSIDHPGPSPQHF TGTGCCAGTAGTATAGATCACCCAGGGCCCTCGCCCCAGCATTTT
TRBJ1-1 - TRBV28 TRBD1 CASSYYRGMNTEAFF TGTGCCAGCAGTTATTACAGGGGGATGAACACTGAAGCTTTCTTT
TRBJ1-1 - TRBV7-9 TRBD1 CASSPRQGRNTEAFF TGTGCCAGCAGCCCGAGACAGGGGAGGAACACTGAAGCTTTCTTT
TRBJ1-5 - TRBV28 TRBD1 CASSLGTGTQHF TGTGCCAGCAGTTTAGGGACAGGCACCCAGCATTTT
TRBJ1-2 - TRBV3-1/TRBV3-2 - CASGRLANYGYTF TGTGCCAGCGGGAGATTGGCTAACTATGGCTACACCTTC
TRBJ1-2 - TRBV27 - CASSFNSLYGYTF TGTGCCAGCAGTTTCAACAGCCTCTATGGCTACACCTTC
TRBJ2-7 - TRBV12-3/TRBV12-4 TRBD2 CATGGPREQYF TGTGCCACGGGGGGGCCGCGGGAGCAGTACTTC
TRBJ2-1 - TRBV19 - CASTPLGGSKINEQFF TGTGCCAGTACCCCCCTCGGAGGGAGTAAGATCAATGAGCAGTTCTTC
TRBJ1-3 - TRBV30 - CAWSRLGSTGNTIYF TGTGCCTGGAGTCGCCTCGGGAGCACGGGAAACACCATATATTTT
TRBJ2-2 - TRBV5-8 TRBD1 CASRLTGGNTGELFF TGTGCCAGCAGATTGACAGGGGGCAACACCGGGGAGCTGTTTTTT
TRBJ1-1 few TRBV5-1 - CASSFRVGGTEAFF TGCGCCAGCAGCTTCAGGGTGGGAGGGACTGAAGCTTTCTTT
TRBJ1-6 - TRBV29-1 - CSAARSYNSPLHF TGCAGCGCCGCCAGAAGTTATAATTCACCCCTCCACTTT
TRBJ2-5 - TRBV4-3 TRBD2 CASSLFAGVGGGRETQYF TGCGCCAGCAGCCTTTTCGCGGGGGTCGGGGGGGGGAGAGAGACCCAGTACTTC
TRBJ2-7 few TRBV4-3 - CASSLQLQGPEQYF TGCGCCAGCAGCCTCCAATTACAGGGTCCCGAGCAGTACTTC
TRBJ2-5 - TRBV18 TRBD2 CASSMGLAGEGTQYF TGTGCCAGCTCAATGGGACTAGCGGGAGAGGGGACCCAGTACTTC
TRBJ1-5 - TRBV5-4 - CASSSGPNQPQHF TGTGCCAGCAGCTCGGGTCCCAATCAGCCCCAGCATTTT
TRBJ1-4 - TRBV5-6 TRBD1 CASSLMGQGAVDEKLFF TGTGCCAGCAGCTTGATGGGACAGGGGGCTGTGGATGAAAAACTGTTTTTT
TRBJ1-6 - TRBV6-2/TRBV6-3 TRBD1 CASRYRDRPGLALHF TGTGCCAGCAGGTACCGGGACAGGCCAGGTTTGGCCCTCCACTTT